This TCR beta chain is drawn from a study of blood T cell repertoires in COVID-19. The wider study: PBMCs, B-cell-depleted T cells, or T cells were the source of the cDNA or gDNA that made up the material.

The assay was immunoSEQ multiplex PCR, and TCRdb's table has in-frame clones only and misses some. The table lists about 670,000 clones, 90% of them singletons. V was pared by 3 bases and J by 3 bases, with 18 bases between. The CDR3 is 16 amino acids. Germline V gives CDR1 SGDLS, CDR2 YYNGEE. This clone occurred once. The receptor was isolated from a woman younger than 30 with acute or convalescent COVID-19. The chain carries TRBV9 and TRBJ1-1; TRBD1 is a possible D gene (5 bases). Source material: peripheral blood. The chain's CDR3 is CASSDGAEGKYTEAFF. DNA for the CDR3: TGTGCCAGCAGCGATGGGGCGGAGGGTAAATACACTGAAGCTTTCTTT.